Shown below are 15 T cell receptor beta chains from a single sample sequenced in a study of OX40 agonist ivuxolimab in advanced cancers. Repertoires were generated with immunoSEQ multiplex PCR, while TCRdb's copy carries only in-frame clones and drops some. The table shows about 45,000 clones, with around 90% occurring only once. Sequencing was performed on CD4+ or CD8+ T cells sorted from blood, taken in a trial of the OX40 agonist ivuxolimab. The receptors shown here come from an adult with an advanced solid tumor such as melanoma, head and neck, liver or kidney cancer.

The sample holds one count of this clone. This chain joins TRBV28 and TRBJ1-1; the match to TRBD1 covers 8 bases. The CDR3 sequence is 14 residues long. The trim removed 8 bases at V and 7 bases at J, leaving 12 bases unmatched. Germline-derived CDR1 and CDR2 are MDHEN and SYDVKM. The CDR3 spells CASLHLTGAIEAFF. The CDR3 nucleotides are TGTGCCAGCCTACATCTGACAGGGGCCATTGAAGCTTTCTTT.

The chain employs TRBV2 and TRBJ2-3, with 9 bases matching TRBD2. CDR3 length: 19 residues. Germline-derived CDR1 and CDR2 are SNHLY and FYNNEI. Trimming at V came to 5 bases and at J to 2 bases, leaving 17 bases not matched to a gene. Here the CDR3 DNA reads TGTGCCAGCAGTTTCACCCGGACTAGCGCCAGACCGAACACAGATACGCAGTATTTT. Translation gives CASSFTRTSARPNTDTQYF.

The chain combines TRBV7-8 with TRBJ2-1, with TRBD1 identical over 9 bases. Germline lookup yields CDR1 SGHVS and CDR2 FQNEAQ. CDR3 length: 17 residues. J gave up 7 bases and V 0 bases, and 10 bases lay outside the gene matches. CDR3 DNA: TGTGCCAGCAGCTTAGCGATAGGACAGGGGCCAGGGAATGAGCAGTTCTTC. Its protein product is CASSLAIGQGPGNEQFF.

The J gene is TRBJ2-2, the V gene TRBV28, with D unresolved. V was pared by 10 bases and J by 1 base, with 7 bases between. The CDR3 is 12 amino acids. Looked up from germline, CDR1 is MDHEN and CDR2 is SYDVKM. The CDR3 reads CATQMNTGELFF. CDR3 sequence (DNA): TGTGCCACCCAGATGAACACCGGGGAGCTGTTTTTT.

The genes are TRBV5-5 and TRBJ2-2; TRBD2 matches at 12 bases. This CDR3 is built from 16 residues. Germline assignment: CDR1 SGHKS and CDR2 YYEKEE (reference sequence). V lost 4 bases, J lost 4 bases, and 5 bases stayed unmatched. The CDR3 sequence is CASSPILAGGTGELFF. Written as DNA, the CDR3 is TGTGCCAGCAGCCCAATACTAGCGGGAGGCACCGGGGAGCTGTTTTTT.

The CDR3 nucleotides are TGTGCCAGCAGTTCCGGGGAGCTGTTTTTT. As protein: CASSSGELFF. This chain connects TRBV28 to TRBJ2-2; D is unclear. Germline V gene sequence: CDR1 MDHEN, CDR2 SYDVKM. The V end lost 4 bases, the J end lost 6 bases, and 0 bases lay between the germline ends. The CDR3 runs to 10 residues.

The J gene is TRBJ2-7, the V gene TRBV28; 8 bases are shared with TRBD2. V shed 3 bases, J shed 4 bases, and the junction held 5 bases outside the gene matches. Germline V lookup: CDR1 MDHEN, CDR2 SYDVKM. There are 14 residues in the CDR3. The CDR3 sequence is CASSLTAGVYEQYF. In DNA form, the CDR3 reads TGTGCCAGCAGTTTGACAGCGGGAGTATACGAGCAGTACTTC.

The chain joins TRBV5-6 to TRBJ2-2; D could derive from TRBD1 or TRBD2 (5 bases each). Germline V gene data show CDR1 as SGHDT and CDR2 as YYEEEE. The CDR3 has 13 amino acids. V was cut by 3 bases and J by 14 bases, with 17 bases left in between. CDR3 sequence: CASSWGTRLGLFF. In DNA, the CDR3 is TGTGCCAGCAGCTGGGGGACCCGACTTGGACTGTTTTTT. Complete variable domain (other parts from reference TRBV5-6 and TRBJ2-2): DAGVTQSPTHLIKTRGQQVTLRCSPKSGHDTVSWYQQALGQGPQFIFQYYEEEERQRGNFPDRFSGHQFPNYSSELNVNALLLGDSALYLCASSWGTRLGLFFGEGSRLTVL.

The chain is built from TRBV7-2 and TRBJ2-7; TRBD2 aligns across 11 bases. Trimming removed 9 bases from V and 6 bases from J; junction bases left unmatched: 4. This CDR3 is built from 12 residues. In germline, CDR1 is SGHTA, CDR2 FQGNSA. In DNA, the CDR3 is TGTGCCAGAGGGCTAGCGGGAGGCGAGCAGTACTTC. It translates to CARGLAGGEQYF.

The chain joins TRBV4-2 to TRBJ2-7; TRBD2 matches 7 bases. Germline V gene data show CDR1 as LGHNA and CDR2 as YNFKEQ. The CDR3 totals 16 residues. V shed 0 bases, J shed 1 base, and the junction held 6 bases outside the gene matches. CDR3 sequence: CASSQEGPSGSYEQYF. Here the CDR3 DNA reads TGTGCCAGCAGCCAAGAAGGGCCTAGCGGATCCTACGAGCAGTACTTC.

The chain is built from TRBV19 and TRBJ2-1; weak D call: TRBD2 (5 bases). CDR3 length: 15 residues. V lost 6 bases to trimming and J lost 1 base, with 13 bases between them. CDR1 is LNHDA and CDR2 is SQIVND in the germline V gene (reference sequence). The CDR3 sequence is CASRVATWSYNEQFF. The CDR3 nucleotides read TGTGCCAGTAGAGTAGCGACCTGGTCCTACAATGAGCAGTTCTTC.

The chain joins TRBV9 to TRBJ1-1; D unclear. Germline V gives CDR1 SGDLS, CDR2 YYNGEE. The CDR3 is made up of 13 amino acids. Trimming left V 2 bases short and J 4 bases short, with 9 bases between. CDR3 protein: CASSVRGSTEAFF. The CDR3, as DNA: TGTGCCAGCAGCGTCCGGGGAAGCACTGAAGCTTTCTTT.

This chain connects TRBV7-7 to TRBJ2-5; 10 bases are a match to TRBD2. The germline CDR1 and CDR2 sequences are SSHAT and FNYEAQ (reference sequence). The CDR3 consists of 15 residues. In DNA, the CDR3 is TGTGCTAGCGGGGACAGCGGGAGGGCCGGAGAGACCCAGTACTTC. It translates to CASGDSGRAGETQYF.

V usage is TRBV4-1 and J usage is TRBJ1-2; 11 bases line up with TRBD1. This CDR3 region has 18 residues. From germline, CDR1 is MGHRA and CDR2 YSYEKL. Trimming took 0 bases from V and 3 from J; bases not matched to a gene: 9. The CDR3 bases are TGCGCCAGCAGCCAAGAAGGGACAGGGGGAAATGGAGACTATGGCTACACCTTC. This sequence encodes CASSQEGTGGNGDYGYTF.

The J gene is TRBJ1-2, the V gene TRBV5-6; no reliable D call. The CDR3 runs 14 residues. Germline values: CDR1 SGHDT, CDR2 YYEEEE. The V end lost 2 bases, the J end lost 1 base, and 9 bases lay between the germline ends. The CDR3 sequence is CASSLTGSNYGYTF. DNA for the CDR3: TGTGCCAGCAGCTTAACCGGGAGTAACTATGGCTACACCTTC.